This T cell receptor (beta chain) was documented in a study of blood T cell repertoires in COVID-19. CDR3 length: 13 amino acids. Trimming stripped 4 bases from V and 4 bases from J, with 9 bases between. CDR1 is MDHEN and CDR2 is SYDVKM in the germline V gene. Profiling relied on immunoSEQ multiplex PCR, and the TCRdb table lists in-frame clones only, not all of them. The table lists some 390,000 clones, approximately 89% of them singletons. This clone has just one count. This chain joins TRBV28 and TRBJ2-3, with D perhaps TRBD1 (5 bases). The sequence was obtained from a woman aged 40 to 49 with COVID-19, enrolled during active disease. Material: peripheral blood. CDR3 coding DNA: TGTGCCAGCAGTTGGACATCCTCAGATACGCAGTATTTT. This translates into CASSWTSSDTQYF. The variable domain in full, completed from reference TRBV28 and TRBJ2-3, reads DVKVTQSSRYLVKRTGEKVFLECVQDMDHENMFWYRQDPGLGLRLIYFSYDVKMKEKGDIPEGYSVSREKKERFSLILESASTNQTSMYLCASSWTSSDTQYFGPGTRLTVL.